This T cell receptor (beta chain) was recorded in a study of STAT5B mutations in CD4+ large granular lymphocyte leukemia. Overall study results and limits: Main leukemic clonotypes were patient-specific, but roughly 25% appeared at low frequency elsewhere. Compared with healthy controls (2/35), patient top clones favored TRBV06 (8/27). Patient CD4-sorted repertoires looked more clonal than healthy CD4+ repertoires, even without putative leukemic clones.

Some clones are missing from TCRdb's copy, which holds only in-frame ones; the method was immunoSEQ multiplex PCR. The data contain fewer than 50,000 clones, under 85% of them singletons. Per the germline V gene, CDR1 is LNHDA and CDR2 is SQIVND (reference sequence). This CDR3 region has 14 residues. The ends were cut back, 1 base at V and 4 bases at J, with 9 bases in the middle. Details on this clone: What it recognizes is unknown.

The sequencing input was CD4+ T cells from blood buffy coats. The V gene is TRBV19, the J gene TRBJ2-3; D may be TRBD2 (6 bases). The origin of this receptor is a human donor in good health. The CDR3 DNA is TGTGCCAGTAGTATAGCCCCGGGGGCAGATACGCAGTATTTT. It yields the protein CASSIAPGADTQYF.